The rows below give T cell receptor beta chains drawn from one sample of a study of technical replicates of blood from a handful of donors. The assay was immunoSEQ multiplex PCR, and TCRdb's table has in-frame clones only and misses some. Found here are roughly 12,000 clones, 79% of them singletons; the top ten hold 13% to 15%. Specimen: PBMCs. Source of these receptors: a human donor in good health. Each CDR3 is given without its conserved first and last residue. Not all rows give a size; the values are once, few, many and, for expanded clones, a class.

J | length | size | V | CDR3
TRBJ2-1 | 16 | NA | TRBV13 | ASSLAGGLRRSYNEQF
TRBJ2-5 | 13 | NA | TRBV5-1 | ASSRYQGGQETQY
TRBJ2-1 | 17 | once | TRBV15 | ATSPRGRRGAGGLNEQF
TRBJ1-1 | 12 | NA | TRBV4-2 | ASSQATGNTEAF
TRBJ1-1 | 15 | NA | TRBV5-4 | ASSRGGDRGGNTEAF
TRBJ2-1 | 12 | NA | TRBV6-4 | ASSDMAGSNEQF
TRBJ1-5 | 13 | NA | TRBV7-8 | ASSLAGTQNQPQH
TRBJ2-7 | 11 | NA | TRBV27 | ASNRQGSHEQY
TRBJ2-1 | 14 | NA | TRBV28 | ASSPTRSGRWNEQF
TRBJ1-5 | 12 | NA | TRBV30 | AWKGVGSNQPQH
TRBJ1-2 | 13 | NA | TRBV5-1 | ASSHTTGQNYGYT
TRBJ2-1 | 16 | NA | TRBV1 | TSSQDPTDDGFGNEQF
TRBJ2-7 | 13 | NA | TRBV10-3 | AISESRLAPYEQY
TRBJ2-3 | 14 | few | TRBV6-1 | ASSESIAGGPDTQY
TRBJ2-1 | 10 | NA | TRBV5-1 | ASTLAGGPEF
TRBJ1-1 | 9 | NA | TRBV21-1 | ELQGGTEAF
TRBJ2-1 | 14 | NA | TRBV30 | AWSKPGGGGRGQQF
TRBJ2-3 | 13 | NA | TRBV28 | ASSASGVSTDTQY
TRBJ2-3 | 14 | NA | TRBV7-9 | ASSLLLAGVSDTQY
TRBJ2-7 | 10 | NA | TRBV19 | ASSIPRGEQY
TRBJ1-2 | 13 | once | TRBV19 | ASVRGQGSDYGYT
TRBJ1-2 | 12 | NA | TRBV6-4 | ASRVDSRFSGYT
TRBJ2-1 | 13 | NA | TRBV6-5 | ASSLPGLGYNEQF
TRBJ2-7 | 14 | NA | TRBV2 | ASSEVGTGGHDEQY
TRBJ1-2 | 10 | few | TRBV29-1 | SVDPSGEGYT
TRBJ2-5 | 12 | NA | TRBV15 | ATSRGPGQETQY